This T cell receptor beta chain stems from a study of shared clonotypes between healthy human individuals. General study results and limits: The four-donor shared clonotypes exceeded non-shared clonotypes in generation probability, with non-shared ones scoring lower. Naive subsets generally exceeded memory subsets in estimated richness. For naive CD4 cells, approximately 5% of clonotypes were shared across a handful of donors.

With V trimmed by 1 base and J by 0 bases, 6 bases remained unmatched. CDR1 SGHVS and CDR2 FNYEAQ come from the germline V gene. The CDR3 is made up of 18 amino acids. Generated by immunoSEQ multiplex PCR, the TCRdb table keeps only in-frame clones and is missing some. The table includes approximately 1.5 million clones, roughly 98.5% detected once. Notes on this clone: The target antigen is unknown.

The source material was naive CD4+ T cells sorted from blood. Subset in this sample: CD45RA+ positively selected. The TCR originated in a man younger than 40 in good health. The chain uses TRBV7-6 and TRBJ2-4; 10 bases map to TRBD2. The CDR3 nucleotides are TGTGCCAGCAGCTTAGGAGGGGGACTAGCGCTAGCCAAAAACATTCAGTACTTC. Its protein product is CASSLGGGLALAKNIQYF.